Each of the 5 T cell receptor beta chains below was sequenced from the same sample in a study of OX40 agonist ivuxolimab in advanced cancers. Clones were read by immunoSEQ multiplex PCR, and TCRdb kept only the in-frame ones, dropping some. The sample includes 60,000 to 85,000 clones, 80% to 90% of them seen just once. The sequenced sample was CD4+ or CD8+ T cells sorted from blood, obtained in a trial of the OX40 agonist ivuxolimab. All receptors come from an adult with an advanced solid tumor such as melanoma, head and neck, liver or kidney cancer.

The rearrangement joins TRBV10-1 to TRBJ2-3, with 10 bases aligning to TRBD2. The CDR3 runs to 15 residues. V shed 3 bases and J 2 bases; nucleotides not matched to a gene: 2. Germline assignment: CDR1 WNHNN and CDR2 SYGVQD (reference sequence). CDR3 nucleotide sequence: TGCGCCAGCAGTGAACTAGCGGGACCCACAGATACGCAGTATTTT. Protein product: CASSELAGPTDTQYF.

This rearrangement joins TRBV6-6 to TRBJ1-4; TRBD1 aligns across 7 bases. This CDR3 is built from 15 residues. Germline V gives CDR1 MNHNY, CDR2 SVGAGI (reference sequence). Germline trimming cut 4 bases from V and 5 bases from J; bases unmatched to any gene: 7. The CDR3 DNA reads TGTGCCAGCAGTTCCACAGGGGTTGGAAATGAAAAACTGTTTTTT. Amino acids: CASSSTGVGNEKLFF.

The rearrangement links TRBV30 to TRBJ1-5, with D unclear. Germline V gene lookup returns CDR1 GTSNPN and CDR2 SVGIG (reference sequence). The CDR3 consists of 15 residues. With 0 bases removed from V and 1 base from J, the gap between germline ends came to 10 bases. The CDR3 sequence: CAWSVEGTSNQPQHF. CDR3 sequence (DNA): TGTGCCTGGAGTGTAGAGGGAACCAGCAATCAGCCCCAGCATTTT.

The chain employs TRBV27 and TRBJ2-1; no clear D. Germline assignment: CDR1 MNHEY and CDR2 SMNVEV (reference sequence). V lost 0 bases and J lost 7, with 7 bases in between. The CDR3 has 13 amino acids. The CDR3 nucleotides are TGTGCCAGCAGTTTATCATTGGGGAATGAGCAGTTCTTC. As protein: CASSLSLGNEQFF.

The chain recombines TRBV2 with TRBJ1-2; 7 bases agree with TRBD1. V shed 5 bases, J shed 8 bases, and the junction held 8 bases outside the gene matches. The CDR3 has 13 amino acids. Germline V gene lookup returns CDR1 SNHLY and CDR2 FYNNEI. CDR3 DNA: TGTGCCAGCAGTCCGACAGGGTTGAAAGGCTACACCTTC. This codes for CASSPTGLKGYTF.